This T cell receptor (beta chain) emerged from a study of cytomegalovirus exposure and HLA in healthy donors. With respect to this clone: What it binds is unknown.

The V gene end was trimmed by 10 bases and the J gene end by 5 bases; junction bases not matched to a gene: 5. This CDR3 contains 11 residues. Looked up from germline, CDR1 is SEHNR and CDR2 is FQNEAQ (reference sequence). A multiplex PCR was run with 60 Vbeta primers and 13 Jbeta primers. Assay used: immunoSEQ multiplex PCR; TCRdb lists only in-frame clones, some missing. This sample lists tens of thousands of clones; its ten largest clones have under 2%. Overall study results and limits: TRBV6-2, TRBV6-3 and other indistinguishable V segments were excluded. Among the most significant clusters, several appeared linked to common viral pathogens in a later analysis.

The sample comprised PBMCs. The receptor's source is a woman in her thirties in good health and CMV-seronegative. The chain couples TRBV7-9 to TRBJ2-7, with 7 bases lining up with TRBD1. The CDR3 loop is CATDRADEQYF. Here the CDR3 DNA reads TGTGCCACAGACAGGGCGGACGAGCAGTACTTC.